This entry is about one T cell receptor (beta chain). The antigen is unknown. A read error likely explains this, since a far larger clone differs by one base. The CDR3 runs 15 residues. CDR1 and CDR2 (germline): WSHSY, SAAADI. Over several immunoSEQ plates, each subset's genomic DNA was distributed in even portions. TCRdb keeps only in-frame clones here, not all; method: immunoSEQ multiplex PCR. The top ten hold more than 10% of the sample, which has 400,000 to 550,000 clones, 79% seen once. This entry is derived from a study of shared clonotypes between healthy human individuals. Study conclusions and caveats: Sequencing depth was expected to affect clonotype sharing among donors.

Material for sequencing was PBMCs. The J gene is TRBJ2-5, the V gene TRBV10-2; D call uncertain. The last part of the DNA fits TRBJ2-7 better; the J call may be wrong. The clonotype originates from a woman between 40 and 50 years old in good health. Some clones in this sample may be carry-over from other donors' samples. CDR3: CASGVIWGNSYEQYF. In DNA form, the CDR3 reads TGCGCCAGCGGGGTAATTTGGGGAAACTCCTACGAGCAGTACTTC.